This TCR beta chain was observed in a study of blood T cell repertoires in COVID-19. Study background: T cells, B-cell-depleted T cells, or PBMCs provided the cDNA or gDNA that served as material.

In the original processing: Reference gene primer amplification yielded estimated nucleated cell counts. TCRdb keeps only in-frame clones here, not all; method: immunoSEQ multiplex PCR. V, J and clone size derive from that table, while D and trimming were established from the DNA sequence. The data hold fewer than 250,000 clones, with around 80% observed a single time. Enrolled during active infection, Seattle patients were then followed longitudinally. Looked up from germline, CDR1 is SGHRS and CDR2 is YFSETQ. This CDR3 contains 16 residues. Trimming removed 3 bases from V and 8 bases from J; junction bases left unmatched: 8.

Sequencing input: peripheral blood. The receptor's source is a woman aged 80 or older with COVID-19, enrolled during active disease. This rearrangement joins TRBV5-1 to TRBJ2-4, with TRBD2 identical over 13 bases. CDR3 in amino acids: CASSSGTSGAWDIQYF. CDR3 coding DNA: TGCGCCAGCAGCTCGGGGACTAGCGGGGCCTGGGACATTCAGTACTTC.